The 8 T cell receptor beta chains below all came from one sample that was sequenced in a study of OX40 agonist ivuxolimab in advanced cancers. The assay was immunoSEQ multiplex PCR, and TCRdb's table has in-frame clones only and misses some. The sample yields about 61,000 clones, approximately 86% seen once. The sample was CD4+ or CD8+ T cells sorted from blood, taken in a trial of the OX40 agonist ivuxolimab. The receptors were sampled from an adult with an advanced solid tumor such as melanoma, head and neck, liver or kidney cancer.

The chain joins TRBV2 to TRBJ2-3, with TRBD1 matching 7 bases. V lost 4 bases, J lost 14 bases, and 9 bases stayed unmatched. This CDR3 is built from 12 residues. In germline, CDR1 is SNHLY, CDR2 FYNNEI. CDR3 region: CASSATTGERYF. As DNA, the CDR3 is TGTGCCAGCAGTGCGACCACAGGGGAACGGTATTTT.

The chain employs TRBV28 and TRBJ2-2, with D unclear. The CDR3 length is 13 residues. Germline-derived CDR1 and CDR2 are MDHEN and SYDVKM. With 2 bases removed from V and 1 base from J, the gap between germline ends came to 2 bases. The CDR3 reads CASSLQNTGELFF. CDR3 sequence (DNA): TGTGCCAGCAGTTTACAGAACACCGGGGAGCTGTTTTTT.

The J gene is TRBJ2-7, the V gene TRBV4-3, with D possibly called TRBD1 or TRBD2 (5 bases each). The CDR3 sequence is 14 residues long. CDR1 and CDR2 from the germline V gene are LGHNA and YSLEER. Trimming left V 0 bases short and J 3 bases short, with 9 bases between. The CDR3 coding sequence is TGCGCCAGCAGCCAAGATCTGGGGGTCTACGAGCAGTACTTC. Translated: CASSQDLGVYEQYF.

DNA of the CDR3: TGTGCCAGCAGCTCTCGCAGGGGCAGGGGTGAAAAACTGTTTTTT. Protein product: CASSSRRGRGEKLFF. The chain carries TRBV2 and TRBJ1-4, with a weak D call TRBD1 (6 bases). Germline CDR1 and CDR2: SNHLY and FYNNEI. The CDR3 contains 15 residues. The V end was cut by 6 bases, the J end by 7 bases, with 18 bases between.

The rearrangement joins TRBV6-6 to TRBJ2-5; D not certain. The J call may be mistaken, given a closer DNA end match to TRBJ2-7. This CDR3 comprises 14 residues. The germline gives CDR1 MNHNY, CDR2 SVGAGI (reference sequence). CDR3 in DNA: TGTGCCAGCAGTTTAGACCCATCTTCCTACGAGCAGTACTTC. Translated: CASSLDPSSYEQYF.

The chain combines TRBV7-7 with TRBJ2-7; no definite D call. This CDR3 region has 13 residues. V lost 1 base to trimming and J lost 5 bases, with 9 bases between them. The germline V gene has CDR1 SSHAT and CDR2 FNYEAQ (reference sequence). The CDR3 region has the DNA TGTGCCAGCAGCTTAGGTTTGGCTGACGAGCAGTACTTC. Residues: CASSLGLADEQYF.

This chain connects TRBV6-1 to TRBJ2-3; D is unclear. CDR1 and CDR2 (germline): MNHNS, SASEGT. The CDR3 sequence is 13 residues long. V shed 2 bases and J shed 5 bases, with 8 bases lying between them. CDR3 loop: CASSETHVDTQYF. DNA for the CDR3: TGTGCCAGCAGTGAAACTCATGTAGATACGCAGTATTTT.

V is TRBV10-3 and J is TRBJ2-3, with 10 nucleotides matching TRBD2. CDR3 size: 14 residues. Trimming cost V 10 bases and J 2 bases; bases outside gene matches: 6. The germline CDR1 and CDR2 sequences are ENHRY and SYGVKD. The CDR3 here is CATTAGGVTDTQYF. The CDR3 DNA is TGTGCCACCACAGCGGGGGGGGTCACAGATACGCAGTATTTT.